A selection of T cell receptor beta chains follows, all from one sample in a study of Ad26.COV2.S vaccination and SARS-CoV-2 variants. Repertoires were generated with immunoSEQ multiplex PCR, while TCRdb's copy carries only in-frame clones and drops some. The sample lists 400,000 to 500,000 clones, roughly 88% occurring once. Sequenced here: peripheral blood, sampled in a trial of Ad26.COV2.S vaccine versus placebo. The receptors here all came from a person between 18 and 60 years old who received the Ad26.COV2.S COVID-19 vaccine or a placebo. CDR3s include the opening cysteine and the closing phenylalanine or tryptophan. A D gene is named only where the DNA matches it firmly. The listing skips clone size in some rows; elsewhere it reads once, few, many or a size class.

j_call,clone_size,v_call,d_call,cdr3_nt,cdr3_aa
TRBJ1-3,-,TRBV9,-,TGTGCCAGCAGCGTAGCCCCACAGAGCTCTGGAAACACCATATATTTT,CASSVAPQSSGNTIYF
TRBJ2-3,-,TRBV7-2,TRBD2,TGTGCCAGCAGCTCCCTCCCCCCTAGCGGGGGGATCACAGATACGCAGTATTTT,CASSSLPPSGGITDTQYF
TRBJ2-2,-,TRBV5-6,TRBD1,TGTGCCAGCAGCCAGAGACAGGGGGCGATCGGGGAGCTGTTTTTT,CASSQRQGAIGELFF
TRBJ1-5,-,TRBV29-1,TRBD1,TGCAGCGTGGGACAGGATAATCAGCCCCAGCATTTT,CSVGQDNQPQHF
TRBJ2-5,-,TRBV30,-,TGTGCCTGGAGTGTACAGATGCAAGAGACCCAGTACTTC,CAWSVQMQETQYF
TRBJ2-2,-,TRBV15,TRBD2,TGTGCCACCAAGGGGACTAGCGGCGACACCGGGGAGCTGTTTTTT,CATKGTSGDTGELFF
TRBJ2-3,-,TRBV6-2/TRBV6-3,TRBD2,TGTGCCAGCAGTCCAGGGACTAGCGGGGGGCCTTTCACAGATACGCAGTATTTT,CASSPGTSGGPFTDTQYF
TRBJ2-2,-,TRBV2,TRBD2,TGTGCCAGCAGGCCTACTAGCGGGGGGACGACCGGGGAGCTGTTTTTT,CASRPTSGGTTGELFF
TRBJ2-5,-,TRBV4-1,-,TGCGCCAGCAGCCCAACAAGGGGGTGGGGTACCCAAGAGACCCAGTACTTC,CASSPTRGWGTQETQYF
TRBJ2-3,-,TRBV5-1,-,TGCGCCAGCAGCTTGATATCAGATACGCAGTATTTT,CASSLISDTQYF
TRBJ2-1,-,TRBV11-1,-,TGTGCCAGCAGCTTAGGGCAGGGCTACGAGCAGTTCTTC,CASSLGQGYEQFF
TRBJ1-1,-,TRBV6-5,TRBD1,TGTGCCAGCAGGTCAGGGGGTATGAACACTGAAGCTTTCTTT,CASRSGGMNTEAFF
TRBJ1-6,-,TRBV7-9,-,TGTGCCAGCAGAGCGGGGAATAATTCACCCCTCCACTTT,CASRAGNNSPLHF
TRBJ2-7,-,TRBV6-5,TRBD2,TGTGCCAGCAGTTACCGGCTAGCGGGGGTTGGCGAGCAGTACTTC,CASSYRLAGVGEQYF
TRBJ1-1,-,TRBV20-1,-,TGCAGTGCTAGCTATAACACTGAAGCTTTCTTT,CSASYNTEAFF
TRBJ1-6,-,TRBV15,TRBD1,TGTGCCACCAGCGCTGGGACAGGGGACTATAATTCACCCCTCCACTTT,CATSAGTGDYNSPLHF
TRBJ1-5,-,TRBV4-1,-,TGCGCCAGCAGCCAGATAGGGGGAAGGCGCAATCAGCCCCAGCATTTT,CASSQIGGRRNQPQHF
TRBJ2-1,-,TRBV6-6,TRBD2,TGTGCCAGCTCCGGGGGGGATAAAAACAATGAGCAGTTCTTC,CASSGGDKNNEQFF
TRBJ2-5,-,TRBV10-3,-,TGTGCCATCACTGCGGGGGAGACCCAGTACTTC,CAITAGETQYF
TRBJ1-6,-,TRBV4-1,TRBD1,TGCGCCAGTCACAGGGGGCCGAATTCACCCCTCCACTTT,CASHRGPNSPLHF
TRBJ1-4,-,TRBV29-1,-,TGCAGCGTTGATTGGGGGGAAGGACTGTTTTTT,CSVDWGEGLFF
TRBJ2-3,-,TRBV5-4,-,TGTGCCAGCAGCCGATGGGAGGCAGATACGCAGTATTTT,CASSRWEADTQYF
TRBJ2-1,-,TRBV18,TRBD2,TGTGCCAGCTCTACGGGGGGGAATGAGCAGTTCTTC,CASSTGGNEQFF
TRBJ1-6,-,TRBV30,-,TGTGCCTGGAGTGTATCCGGGAATTCACCCCTCCACTTT,CAWSVSGNSPLHF
TRBJ1-3,-,TRBV19,-,TGTGCCAGTAGTAAGGGTAAAACTGGAAACACCATATATTTT,CASSKGKTGNTIYF
TRBJ2-6,-,TRBV9,-,TGTGCCAGCAGAGCAGGGCCCGGGGCCAACGTCCTGACTTTC,CASRAGPGANVLTF
TRBJ1-1,-,TRBV29-1,TRBD1,TGCAGCGCGACCCCCAAAAAAAGACAGGGAATGAACACTGAAGCTTTCTTT,CSATPKKRQGMNTEAFF
TRBJ2-1,-,TRBV6-6,-,TGTGCCAGCAGTTACGTACCTTACAATGAGCAGTTCTTC,CASSYVPYNEQFF
TRBJ2-5,-,TRBV5-6,TRBD2,TGTGCCAGCAGCGAACGGGGACTAGCGGAAGAGACCCAGTACTTC,CASSERGLAEETQYF
TRBJ2-7,-,TRBV5-5,-,TGTGCCAGCAGCTTGCGGGGAGGGACCCGGGACAGCTCCTACGAGCAGTACTTC,CASSLRGGTRDSSYEQYF
TRBJ1-6,-,TRBV2,-,TGTGCCAGCAGTGAAAGAGGGCCTCGCTCCTATAATTCACCCCTCCACTTT,CASSERGPRSYNSPLHF
TRBJ1-2,once,TRBV12-3/TRBV12-4,-,TGTGCCAACCTCGGACCTCACTATGGCTACACCTTC,CANLGPHYGYTF
TRBJ2-2,-,TRBV9,-,TGTGCCAGCAGCGTCTGGGAGCACACCGGGGAGCTGTTTTTT,CASSVWEHTGELFF
TRBJ1-2,-,TRBV7-2,-,TGTGCCAGCAGCGTAGGGGGGTACGGTGGCTACACCTTC,CASSVGGYGGYTF
TRBJ2-7,-,TRBV3-1/TRBV3-2,TRBD2,TGTGCCAGCAGCCAGGGACTAGCGGGGAGCTCCTACGAGCAGTACTTC,CASSQGLAGSSYEQYF